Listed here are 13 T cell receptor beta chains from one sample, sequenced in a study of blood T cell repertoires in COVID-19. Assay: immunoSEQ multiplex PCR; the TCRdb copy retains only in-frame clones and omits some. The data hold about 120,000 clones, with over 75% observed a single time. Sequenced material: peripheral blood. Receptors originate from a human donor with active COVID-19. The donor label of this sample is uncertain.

The CDR3 nucleotides read TGCAGCGTGGAAACAGGGACGGGCTATGGCTACACCTTC. Protein product: CSVETGTGYGYTF. The rearrangement joins TRBV29-1 to TRBJ1-2; the D gene is possibly TRBD1 (6 bases). V lost 6 bases and J lost 4, with 15 bases in between. Germline CDR1 reads SQVTM; CDR2 reads ANQGSEA. This CDR3 is built from 13 residues.

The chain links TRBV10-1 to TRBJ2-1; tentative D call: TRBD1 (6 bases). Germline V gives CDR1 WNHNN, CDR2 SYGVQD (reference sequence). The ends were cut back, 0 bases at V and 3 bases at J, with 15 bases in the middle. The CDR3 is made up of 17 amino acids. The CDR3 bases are TGCGCCAGCAGTGAGTCCCGCCCAGGGGTCTACTACAATGAGCAGTTCTTC. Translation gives CASSESRPGVYYNEQFF.

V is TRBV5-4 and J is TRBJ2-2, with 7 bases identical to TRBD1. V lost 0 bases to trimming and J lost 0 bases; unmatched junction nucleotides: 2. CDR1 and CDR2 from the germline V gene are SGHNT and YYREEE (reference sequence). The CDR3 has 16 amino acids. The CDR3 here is CASSLAQGANTGELFF. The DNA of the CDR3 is TGTGCCAGCAGCTTGGCTCAGGGGGCGAACACCGGGGAGCTGTTTTTT.

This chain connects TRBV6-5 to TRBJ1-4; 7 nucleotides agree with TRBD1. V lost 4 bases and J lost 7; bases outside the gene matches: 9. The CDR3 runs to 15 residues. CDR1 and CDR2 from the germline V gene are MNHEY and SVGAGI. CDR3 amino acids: CASSFSGGRSEKLFF. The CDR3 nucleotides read TGTGCCAGCAGTTTTTCAGGGGGAAGGAGTGAAAAACTGTTTTTT.

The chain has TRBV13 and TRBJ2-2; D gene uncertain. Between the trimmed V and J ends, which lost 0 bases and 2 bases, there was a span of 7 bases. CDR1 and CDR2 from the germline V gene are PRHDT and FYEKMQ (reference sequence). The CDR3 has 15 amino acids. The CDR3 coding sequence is TGTGCCAGCAGCTTAGGCGGAGTTAACACCGGGGAGCTGTTTTTT. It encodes CASSLGGVNTGELFF.

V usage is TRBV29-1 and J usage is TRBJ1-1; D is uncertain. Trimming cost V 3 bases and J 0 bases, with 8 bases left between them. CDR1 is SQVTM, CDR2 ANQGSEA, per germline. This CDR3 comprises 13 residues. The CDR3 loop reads CSVDGGLNTEAFF. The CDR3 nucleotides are TGCAGCGTTGATGGAGGACTGAACACTGAAGCTTTCTTT.

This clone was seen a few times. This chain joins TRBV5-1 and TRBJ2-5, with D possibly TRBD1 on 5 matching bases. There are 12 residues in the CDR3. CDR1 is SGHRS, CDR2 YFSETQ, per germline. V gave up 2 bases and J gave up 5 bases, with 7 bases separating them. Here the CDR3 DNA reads TGCGCCAGCAGCTTTAAGGGGGAGACCCAGTACTTC. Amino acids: CASSFKGETQYF.

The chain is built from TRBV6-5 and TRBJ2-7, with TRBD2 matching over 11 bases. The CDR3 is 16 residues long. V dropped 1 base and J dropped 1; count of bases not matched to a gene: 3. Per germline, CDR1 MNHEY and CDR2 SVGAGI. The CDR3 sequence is CASSYLLAGVSYEQYF. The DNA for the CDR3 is TGTGCCAGCAGTTACTTACTAGCGGGGGTGTCCTACGAGCAGTACTTC.

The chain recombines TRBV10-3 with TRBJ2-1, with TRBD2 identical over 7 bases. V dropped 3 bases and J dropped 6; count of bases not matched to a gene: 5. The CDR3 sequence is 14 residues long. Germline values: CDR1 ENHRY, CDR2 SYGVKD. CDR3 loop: CAISDRGVFNEQFF. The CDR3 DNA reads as TGTGCCATCAGTGATCGGGGGGTCTTCAATGAGCAGTTCTTC.

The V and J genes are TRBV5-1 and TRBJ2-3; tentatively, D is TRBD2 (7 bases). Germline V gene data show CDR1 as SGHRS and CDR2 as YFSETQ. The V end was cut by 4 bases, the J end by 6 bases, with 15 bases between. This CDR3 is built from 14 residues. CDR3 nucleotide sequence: TGCGCCAGCAGCGCGGCGGGGGCAGGTGATACGCAGTATTTT. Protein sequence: CASSAAGAGDTQYF. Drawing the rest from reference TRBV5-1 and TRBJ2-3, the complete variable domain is KAGVTQTPRYLIKTRGQQVTLSCSPISGHRSVSWYQQTPGQGLQFLFEYFSETQRNKGNFPGRFSGRQFSNSRSEMNVSTLELGDSALYLCASSAAGAGDTQYFGPGTRLTVL.

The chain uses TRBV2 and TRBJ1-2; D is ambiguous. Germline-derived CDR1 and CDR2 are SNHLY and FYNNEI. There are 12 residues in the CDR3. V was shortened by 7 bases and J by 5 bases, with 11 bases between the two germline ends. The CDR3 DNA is TGTGCCAGCATCACGGGGTATTATGGCTACACCTTC. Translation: CASITGYYGYTF. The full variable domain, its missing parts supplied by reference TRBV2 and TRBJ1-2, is EPEVTQTPSHQVTQMGQEVILRCVPISNHLYFYWYRQILGQKVEFLVSFYNNEISEKSEIFDDQFSVERPDGSNFTLKIRSTKLEDSAMYFCASITGYYGYTFGSGTRLTVV.

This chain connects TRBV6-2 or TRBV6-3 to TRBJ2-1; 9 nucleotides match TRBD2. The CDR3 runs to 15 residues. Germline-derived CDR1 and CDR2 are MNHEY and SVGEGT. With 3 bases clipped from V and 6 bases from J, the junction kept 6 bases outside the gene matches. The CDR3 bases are TGTGCCAGCAGTTATATCGCGGGGGGGCTCAATGAGCAGTTCTTC. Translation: CASSYIAGGLNEQFF.

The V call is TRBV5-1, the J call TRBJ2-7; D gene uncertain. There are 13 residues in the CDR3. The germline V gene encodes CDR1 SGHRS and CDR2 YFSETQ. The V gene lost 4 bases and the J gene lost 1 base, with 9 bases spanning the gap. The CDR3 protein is CASSHDTSYEQYF. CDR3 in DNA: TGCGCCAGCAGCCATGACACGTCCTACGAGCAGTACTTC.